These T cell receptor beta chains were read from a single sample in a study of Ad26.COV2.S vaccination and SARS-CoV-2 variants. The data were produced by immunoSEQ multiplex PCR, yet TCRdb's version contains in-frame clones alone and is incomplete. This table holds fewer than 400,000 clones, 89% found once. The specimen was peripheral blood, collected in a trial of Ad26.COV2.S vaccine versus placebo. The receptor set was obtained from a person aged 18-65 years who received the Ad26.COV2.S COVID-19 vaccine or a placebo. The CDR3 runs from the conserved cysteine through the conserved F or W. Fields, in order: clone size, V gene, CDR3 length, J gene, D gene, CDR3 protein, CDR3 DNA. D genes are given only for firm matches. Some rows have no size entry. The others give once, few or many, or a class for an expanded clone.

abundance: .; v_gene: TRBV10-3; len: 15; j_gene: TRBJ1-5; d_gene: .; CDR3aa: CAISESRNSNQPQHF; CDR3nt: TGTGCCATCAGTGAGAGCAGAAATAGCAATCAGCCCCAGCATTTT
abundance: .; v_gene: TRBV4-3; len: 14; j_gene: TRBJ2-7; d_gene: TRBD1; CDR3aa: CASSLRTGSHEQYF; CDR3nt: TGCGCCAGCAGCCTCAGGACAGGGTCCCACGAGCAGTACTTC
abundance: .; v_gene: TRBV24-1; len: 15; j_gene: TRBJ2-5; d_gene: TRBD2; CDR3aa: CATSEPTSAGVAQYF; CDR3nt: TGTGCCACCAGTGAGCCAACTAGCGCGGGGGTCGCCCAGTACTTC
abundance: .; v_gene: TRBV19; len: 15; j_gene: TRBJ1-5; d_gene: TRBD1; CDR3aa: CASTATGGYNQPQHF; CDR3nt: TGTGCCAGTACCGCGACAGGGGGATACAATCAGCCCCAGCATTTT
abundance: .; v_gene: TRBV6-5; len: 16; j_gene: TRBJ1-1; d_gene: TRBD1; CDR3aa: CASSYQMTGGIAEAFF; CDR3nt: TGTGCCAGCAGTTACCAAATGACAGGGGGTATCGCTGAAGCTTTCTTT
abundance: .; v_gene: TRBV11-3; len: 18; j_gene: TRBJ2-1; d_gene: .; CDR3aa: CASSLASGTLSSYNEQFF; CDR3nt: TGTGCCAGCAGCTTAGCCTCAGGGACGCTTAGCTCCTACAATGAGCAGTTCTTC
abundance: .; v_gene: TRBV19; len: 15; j_gene: TRBJ2-2; d_gene: .; CDR3aa: CASREAGPPTGELFF; CDR3nt: TGTGCCAGTAGAGAGGCGGGGCCCCCCACCGGGGAGCTGTTTTTT
abundance: .; v_gene: TRBV7-9; len: 15; j_gene: TRBJ2-3; d_gene: TRBD2; CDR3aa: CASSHSGRVPDTQYF; CDR3nt: TGTGCCAGCAGCCATAGCGGGAGGGTCCCAGATACGCAGTATTTT
abundance: once; v_gene: TRBV4-3; len: 15; j_gene: TRBJ2-1; d_gene: .; CDR3aa: CASSQDRDSLSEQFF; CDR3nt: TGCGCCAGCAGCCAAGATAGGGATAGCTTGAGTGAGCAGTTCTTC
abundance: .; v_gene: TRBV6-2/TRBV6-3; len: 17; j_gene: TRBJ2-5; d_gene: .; CDR3aa: CASSHGPRLAVQETQYF; CDR3nt: TGTGCCAGCAGCCACGGGCCTCGGTTGGCGGTTCAAGAGACCCAGTACTTC
abundance: .; v_gene: TRBV19; len: 12; j_gene: TRBJ2-3; d_gene: .; CDR3aa: CASSGQTDTQYF; CDR3nt: TGTGCCAGTAGCGGGCAAACAGATACGCAGTATTTT
abundance: .; v_gene: TRBV28; len: 13; j_gene: TRBJ1-2; d_gene: .; CDR3aa: CASSLGPPYGYTF; CDR3nt: TGTGCCAGCAGTTTAGGACCGCCCTATGGCTACACCTTC
abundance: .; v_gene: TRBV6-4; len: 15; j_gene: TRBJ2-2; d_gene: .; CDR3aa: CASSPEAGLTGELFF; CDR3nt: TGTGCCAGCAGCCCGGAAGCGGGCCTCACCGGGGAGCTGTTTTTT
abundance: .; v_gene: TRBV24-1; len: 16; j_gene: TRBJ2-7; d_gene: TRBD2; CDR3aa: CATSDFGRADSYEQYF; CDR3nt: TGTGCCACCAGTGATTTCGGGAGGGCGGACTCCTACGAGCAGTACTTC
abundance: .; v_gene: TRBV24-1; len: 16; j_gene: TRBJ2-1; d_gene: TRBD2; CDR3aa: CATSDLSSGREGEQFF; CDR3nt: TGTGCCACCAGTGATTTGTCTAGCGGGAGGGAAGGTGAGCAGTTCTTC
abundance: once; v_gene: TRBV5-6; len: 13; j_gene: TRBJ2-7; d_gene: .; CDR3aa: CASSRDTSYEQYF; CDR3nt: TGTGCCAGCAGCAGGGACACCTCCTACGAGCAGTACTTC
abundance: once; v_gene: TRBV5-1; len: 14; j_gene: TRBJ2-7; d_gene: TRBD1; CDR3aa: CASSPRTGAYEQYF; CDR3nt: TGCGCCAGCAGCCCGCGGACAGGGGCCTACGAGCAGTACTTC
abundance: few; v_gene: TRBV6-2/TRBV6-3; len: 15; j_gene: TRBJ2-3; d_gene: .; CDR3aa: CASSYQGGGADTQYF; CDR3nt: TGTGCCAGCAGTTACCAAGGAGGCGGGGCAGATACGCAGTATTTT